A single sample gave rise to the 20 T cell receptor beta chains below, sequenced in a study of T cells after posttransplantation cyclophosphamide. The naive gate required viable CD3+CD4+ or CD3+CD8+ cells with CCR7+CD45RA+CD45RO-CD95-CD27+CD28+ phenotype. The data were produced by immunoSEQ multiplex PCR, yet TCRdb's version contains in-frame clones alone and is incomplete. Found here are some 20,000 clones, about 97% of them singletons; the top ten hold roughly 0.13%. The sample taken for sequencing was naive CD4+ T cells sorted from PBMCs. These receptors were collected from a man aged 50 to 60 in good health, CMV-negative, and a related stem cell transplant donor.

This rearrangement joins TRBV5-4 to TRBJ2-1; weak D call: TRBD2 (5 bases). Trimming pared 0 bases from V and 4 bases from J, leaving 8 bases between. The CDR3 is 14 residues long. Germline V gene lookup returns CDR1 SGHNT and CDR2 YYREEE (reference sequence). This chain's CDR3 is CASSLGRDYNEQFF. The CDR3 nucleotides read TGTGCCAGCAGCTTGGGACGGGATTACAATGAGCAGTTCTTC.

The chain uses TRBV4-3 and TRBJ1-1, with D possibly TRBD1 on 6 matching bases. CDR3 length equals 14 residues. V was trimmed by 4 bases and J by 2 bases, leaving 11 bases between them. Germline-derived CDR1 and CDR2 are LGHNA and YSLEER. The DNA of the CDR3 is TGCGCCAGCAGCCGGCCGGGACACAACACTGAAGCTTTCTTT. Protein: CASSRPGHNTEAFF.

This chain joins TRBV29-1 and TRBJ2-3, with D maybe TRBD2 (6 bases). This CDR3 region has 12 residues. The V end lost 5 bases, the J end lost 6 bases, and 12 bases lay between the germline ends. Germline loops: CDR1 SQVTM, CDR2 ANQGSEA. CDR3 nucleotides: TGCAGCGTTAGACTAGTCGCTGATACGCAGTATTTT. Encoded protein: CSVRLVADTQYF.

J is TRBJ2-6 and V is TRBV9; 10 nucleotides align to TRBD1. This CDR3 is 17 amino acids long. Germline V gives CDR1 SGDLS, CDR2 YYNGEE. The J segment lost 3 bases and the V segment lost 0 bases, leaving 3 bases of the junction unmatched. Written as DNA, the CDR3 is TGTGCCAGCAGCGTAGGGGGACAGGGGCATGGGGCCAACGTCCTGACTTTC. Encoded protein: CASSVGGQGHGANVLTF.

This rearrangement joins TRBV30 to TRBJ1-1; TRBD1 is a possible D gene (5 bases). Germline V gene lookup returns CDR1 GTSNPN and CDR2 SVGIG (reference sequence). Deletions cut 3 bases from V and 6 bases from J, with 14 bases between. This CDR3 has 13 residues. The DNA of the CDR3 is TGTGCCTGGAGGCTCAGGGCTTGGGCTGAAGCTTTCTTT. This encodes CAWRLRAWAEAFF.

The chain recombines TRBV7-8 with TRBJ2-5; D is perhaps TRBD2 (5 bases). This CDR3 has 15 amino acids. CDR1 SGHVS and CDR2 FQNEAQ come from the germline V gene. Trimming cost V 1 base and J 4 bases, with 13 bases left between them. The CDR3 here is CASSLETSSAETQYF. The CDR3 DNA reads as TGTGCCAGCAGCTTAGAAACTAGTTCGGCAGAGACCCAGTACTTC.

This rearrangement joins TRBV7-9 to TRBJ2-5; 11 nucleotides line up with TRBD2. The V segment lost 3 bases and the J segment 0 bases; nucleotides outside the gene matches: 9. The CDR3 spans 18 residues. Germline CDR1 reads SEHNR; CDR2 reads FQNEAQ (reference sequence). CDR3: CASSFGPSGRRNQETQYF. The DNA of the CDR3 is TGTGCCAGCAGCTTCGGGCCTAGCGGGAGGAGGAACCAAGAGACCCAGTACTTC.

The genes are TRBV19 and TRBJ2-1; 13 nucleotides align to TRBD2. In germline, CDR1 is LNHDA, CDR2 SQIVND (reference sequence). The CDR3 runs to 13 residues. With 5 bases clipped from V and 15 bases from J, the junction kept 7 bases outside the gene matches. The CDR3 sequence is CASSARLAGGTFF. In DNA form, the CDR3 reads TGTGCCAGTAGTGCACGACTAGCGGGGGGAACGTTCTTC.

This clone was counted a single time. The V and J genes are TRBV5-1 and TRBJ2-5; TRBD1 matches at 8 bases. CDR1 is SGHRS and CDR2 is YFSETQ in the germline V gene. V shed 4 bases and J 5 bases; nucleotides not matched to a gene: 7. CDR3 length equals 14 residues. In nucleotides, the CDR3 is TGCGCCAGCAGCCCCATGGACAGGGTGGAGACCCAGTACTTC. This gives the protein CASSPMDRVETQYF.

V is TRBV6-6 and J is TRBJ1-2; possible D gene TRBD1, 6 bases. Deletions cut 1 base from V and 4 bases from J, with 13 bases between. The CDR3 loop spans 15 amino acids. The germline gives CDR1 MNHNY, CDR2 SVGAGI (reference sequence). For the CDR3, the DNA is TGTGCCAGCAGTTACTGGGCGGACAGTGTCTATGGCTACACCTTC. Protein: CASSYWADSVYGYTF.

The chain links TRBV18 to TRBJ2-1; 14 nucleotides align to TRBD2. The V gene's germline CDR1 is KGHSH and CDR2 LQKENI. The CDR3 is 15 residues long. Trimming took 3 bases from V and 7 from J; bases not matched to a gene: 2. The CDR3 reads CASSPTSGRANEQFF. For the CDR3, the DNA is TGTGCCAGCTCACCGACTAGCGGGAGGGCAAATGAGCAGTTCTTC.

The V call is TRBV7-3, the J call TRBJ2-2, with D hard to call. The V end lost 4 bases, the J end lost 3 bases, and 6 bases lay between the germline ends. This CDR3 spans 13 amino acids. Per the germline V gene, CDR1 is SGHTA and CDR2 is FQGTGA. CDR3 sequence (DNA): TGTGCCAGCAGCTCCCAGGACACCGGGGAGCTGTTTTTT. Protein product: CASSSQDTGELFF.

The chain uses TRBV2 and TRBJ1-5; the D is unclear. In germline, CDR1 is SNHLY, CDR2 FYNNEI. CDR3 length: 14 amino acids. The V and J ends lost 3 bases and 0 bases respectively, with 6 bases between them. The CDR3 DNA follows: TGTGCCAGCAGTGAGGGCAGTAGCAATCAGCCCCAGCATTTT. This sequence encodes CASSEGSSNQPQHF.

This chain joins TRBV6-5 and TRBJ1-2; TRBD1 matches 7 bases. This CDR3 comprises 15 residues. The V and J ends lost 4 bases and 4 bases, in that order; junction bases with no gene match: 9. Germline CDR1 and CDR2: MNHEY and SVGAGI. The CDR3 region is CASSFETGASYGYTF. The DNA of the CDR3 is TGTGCCAGCAGTTTTGAAACAGGGGCGAGCTATGGCTACACCTTC.

In this sample, this clone turned up once. The V gene is TRBV9, the J gene TRBJ2-2; the D gene is possibly TRBD2 (5 bases). Trimming removed 4 bases from V and 2 bases from J, with 9 bases in between. CDR1 and CDR2 (germline): SGDLS, YYNGEE. The CDR3 length is 14 residues. Here the CDR3 reads CASSLRGNTGELFF. The DNA of the CDR3 is TGTGCCAGCAGCTTACGGGGAAACACCGGGGAGCTGTTTTTT.

The chain has TRBV2 and TRBJ2-1; 9 nucleotides agree with TRBD2. V lost 6 bases and J lost 4; bases outside the gene matches: 10. The CDR3 has 16 amino acids. Germline V CDR1 and CDR2: SNHLY, FYNNEI. The CDR3: CASRRRSGSSYNEQFF. CDR3 in DNA: TGTGCCAGCAGACGCCGTAGCGGGAGCTCATACAATGAGCAGTTCTTC.

The CDR3 here is CASSQAGRAWAYEQYF. The CDR3 nucleotides read TGTGCCAGCAGCCAAGCCGGGAGGGCCTGGGCCTACGAGCAGTACTTC. This chain joins TRBV14 and TRBJ2-7, with 8 bases matching TRBD2. The trim removed 1 base at V and 2 bases at J, leaving 7 bases unmatched. This CDR3 spans 16 amino acids. Germline lookup yields CDR1 SGHDN and CDR2 FVKESK.

The gene calls are TRBV7-9 and TRBJ2-7; TRBD2 might be the D (6 bases). The CDR3 consists of 14 residues. Trimming shortened V by 0 bases and J by 2 bases, and 8 bases separated the two germline ends. Per the germline V gene, CDR1 is SEHNR and CDR2 is FQNEAQ (reference sequence). The DNA of the CDR3 is TGTGCCAGCAGCTTAGCTGGCGGGACCTACGAGCAGTACTTC. Its protein product is CASSLAGGTYEQYF.

The chain joins TRBV7-6 to TRBJ2-2; 10 bases are a match to TRBD1. The V gene end was trimmed by 5 bases and the J gene end by 3 bases; junction bases not matched to a gene: 6. The germline gives CDR1 SGHVS, CDR2 FNYEAQ. The CDR3 totals 16 residues. CDR3 region: CASSSLDRGDTGELFF. CDR3 nucleotide sequence: TGTGCCAGCAGCAGCCTGGACAGGGGGGACACCGGGGAGCTGTTTTTT. Filled out from reference TRBV7-6 and TRBJ2-2, the complete variable domain reads GAGVSQSPRYKVTKRGQDVALRCDPISGHVSLYWYRQALGQGPEFLTYFNYEAQQDKSGLPNDRFSAERPEGSISTLTIQRTEQRDSAMYRCASSSLDRGDTGELFFGEGSRLTVL.

The chain joins TRBV4-3 to TRBJ1-2; D is perhaps TRBD1 (6 bases). CDR3 length: 15 amino acids. Germline CDR1 reads LGHNA; CDR2 reads YSLEER. The V end lost 0 bases, the J end lost 2 bases, and 10 bases lay between the germline ends. The DNA for the CDR3 is TGCGCCAGCAGCCAAGAATCAGGACAGAACTATGGCTACACCTTC. Its translation: CASSQESGQNYGYTF.